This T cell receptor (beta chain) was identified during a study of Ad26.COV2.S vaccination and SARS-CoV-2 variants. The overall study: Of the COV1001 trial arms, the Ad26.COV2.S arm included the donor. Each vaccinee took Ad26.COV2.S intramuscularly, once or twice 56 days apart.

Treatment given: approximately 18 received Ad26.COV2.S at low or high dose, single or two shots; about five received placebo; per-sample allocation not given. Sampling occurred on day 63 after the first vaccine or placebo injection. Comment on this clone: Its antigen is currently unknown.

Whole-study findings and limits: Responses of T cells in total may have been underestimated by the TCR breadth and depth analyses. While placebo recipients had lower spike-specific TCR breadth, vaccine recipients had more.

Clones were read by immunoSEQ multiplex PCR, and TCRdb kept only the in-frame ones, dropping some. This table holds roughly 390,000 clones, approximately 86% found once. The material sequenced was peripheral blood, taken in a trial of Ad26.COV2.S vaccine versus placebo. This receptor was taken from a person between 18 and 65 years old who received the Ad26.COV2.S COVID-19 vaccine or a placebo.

Here the CDR3 DNA reads TGTGCCAGTAGTATCGGGGACAGAGACTCCTACGAGCAGTACTTC. Amino acid sequence: CASSIGDRDSYEQYF. V usage is TRBV19 and J usage is TRBJ2-7, with TRBD1 matching 7 bases. CDR1 and CDR2 from the germline V gene are LNHDA and SQIVND (reference sequence). The CDR3 totals 15 residues. Losses at the gene ends were 3 bases for V and 0 bases for J; bases not matched to a gene: 5.